The 25 T cell receptor beta chains below come from one sample, sequenced in a study of shared clonotypes between healthy human individuals (dated by TCRdb to the early 2020s). To prepare the library, the immunoSEQ multiplex PCR assay was applied. TCRdb stores this immuneACCESS table with in-frame sequences only. Part of the clones is absent; in the studies checked, under half of the shortfall reflects unresolved V genes, and no reason is known for the rest. The table for this sample lists around 2,100,000 clones; about 95% of them were counted only once. The ten largest make up approximately 1% of the sample. For the CD8 naive samples, CD45RO-negative cells were positively selected for CCR7, yielding a CD45RA+CCR7+ population from which TemRA cells were excluded. Sequencing was done on a sample of naive CD8+ T cells sorted from blood. Interpreted using the paper, the cell subset or site label stands for: CD45RA+CCR7+. The receptors derive from a man aged 18-30 years in good health.

CDR3 DNA: TGTGCCAGCGGCCAGGGGGCCCAGCCCCAGCATTTT. This translates into CASGQGAQPQHF. The chain uses TRBV27 and TRBJ1-5; 8 bases align to TRBD1. The CDR3 contains 12 residues. Germline V lookup: CDR1 MNHEY, CDR2 SMNVEV (reference sequence). J was trimmed by 7 bases and V by 8 bases; bases with no gene match: 4.

V usage is TRBV6-1 and J usage is TRBJ2-7; no definite D call. Deletions cut 1 base from V and 3 bases from J, with 13 bases between. The CDR3 contains 15 residues. The germline CDR1 and CDR2 sequences are MNHNS and SASEGT. CDR3 DNA: TGTGCCAGCAGTGAAGGAATGGCAGTCGGCTACGAGCAGTACTTC. Translating it yields CASSEGMAVGYEQYF.

This rearrangement joins TRBV6-5 to TRBJ2-7; 7 nucleotides agree with TRBD2. In germline, CDR1 is MNHEY, CDR2 SVGAGI. CDR3 length equals 15 residues. V shed 2 bases and J 1 base; nucleotides not matched to a gene: 5. CDR3 in amino acids: CASSYGAGESYEQYF. The DNA for the CDR3 is TGTGCCAGCAGTTACGGCGCGGGAGAATCCTACGAGCAGTACTTC.

V usage is TRBV21-1 and J usage is TRBJ2-6. TRBV21-1 has pseudogene status. CDR3 length equals 15 residues. The CDR3 spells CASSKAGYGANVLTF. Written as DNA, the CDR3 is TGTGCCAGCAGCAAAGCAGGGTACGGGGCCAACGTCCTGACTTTC.

As to this clone: Other DNA sequences from this sample encode an identical CDR3 as well. The chain is built from TRBV7-9 and TRBJ2-7, with TRBD2 matching over 10 bases. The CDR3 covers 15 residues. Trimming at V came to 1 base and at J to 3 bases, leaving 3 bases not matched to a gene. The germline V gene encodes CDR1 SEHNR and CDR2 FQNEAQ (reference sequence). CDR3 amino acids: CASSLGASGSYEQYF. In DNA form, the CDR3 reads TGTGCCAGCAGCTTAGGGGCTAGCGGGAGCTACGAGCAGTACTTC.

V and J are TRBV10-3 and TRBJ2-3; D is possibly TRBD1 (5 bases). Per germline, CDR1 ENHRY and CDR2 SYGVKD. This CDR3 has 11 amino acids. The V gene lost 7 bases and the J gene lost 5 bases, with 7 bases spanning the gap. This chain's CDR3 is CAITQGDTQYF. The CDR3 DNA sequence: TGTGCCATCACCCAGGGAGATACGCAGTATTTT.

This chain links TRBV11-1 with TRBJ1-1; 8 nucleotides match TRBD1. The CDR3 is 13 amino acids. V lost 6 bases and J lost 4; bases outside the gene matches: 4. Germline V gene lookup returns CDR1 SGHAT and CDR2 FQDESV (reference sequence). The CDR3 region is CASSYDRGTEAFF. The CDR3 coding sequence is TGTGCCAGCAGTTATGACAGGGGCACTGAAGCTTTCTTT.

The table lists this clone with a count of one. This chain uses TRBV11-3 with TRBJ2-2; D is uncertain. Germline CDR1 and CDR2: SGHNT and YENEEA. The CDR3 runs 14 residues. The V end lost 4 bases, the J end lost 7 bases, and 13 bases lay between the germline ends. The CDR3 reads CASSSNIGVGELFF. In nucleotides, the CDR3 is TGTGCCAGCAGCTCAAACATTGGGGTCGGGGAGCTGTTTTTT.

The chain is built from TRBV28 and TRBJ1-1, with 7 bases that match TRBD1. This CDR3 is built from 15 residues. V was clipped by 4 bases and J by 1 base; unmatched bases: 6. Germline loops: CDR1 MDHEN, CDR2 SYDVKM. In DNA form, the CDR3 reads TGTGCCAGCAGTTCTACAACAGGGGCGAACACTGAAGCTTTCTTT. This translates into CASSSTTGANTEAFF.

This chain's CDR3 is CASSLATGLTNEKLFF. In DNA form, the CDR3 reads TGTGCCAGCAGCTTAGCTACCGGACTAACTAATGAAAAACTGTTTTTT. This chain links TRBV7-8 with TRBJ1-4, with unresolved D. V was cut by 0 bases and J by 1 base, with 9 bases left in between. The length of the CDR3 is 16 residues. Looked up from germline, CDR1 is SGHVS and CDR2 is FQNEAQ.

The gene calls are TRBV12-5 and TRBJ2-7, with TRBD2 as a possible D gene (6 bases). This CDR3 spans 17 amino acids. In germline, CDR1 is LGHNT, CDR2 FRNRAP. The germline V and J ends were trimmed by 1 base and 2 bases, with 18 bases remaining between them. Here the CDR3 reads CASGLDPGTRPAYEQYF. The CDR3, as DNA: TGTGCTAGTGGTTTGGATCCCGGGACTCGGCCGGCCTACGAGCAGTACTTC.

About this clone itself: Other DNA variants within this sample encode the same CDR3. The chain joins TRBV5-6 to TRBJ2-3; D not resolved. Germline CDR1 and CDR2: SGHDT and YYEEEE. V gave up 1 base and J gave up 2 bases, with 8 bases separating them. CDR3 length: 14 amino acids. The CDR3 coding sequence is TGTGCCAGCAGCTTGCCCCGCTTCACAGATACGCAGTATTTT. Translated: CASSLPRFTDTQYF.

As for this clone: Other nucleotide sequences in the sample specify the same CDR3. V and J are TRBV6-5 and TRBJ2-7, with D tentatively TRBD1 or TRBD2 (6 bases each). The CDR3 runs to 14 residues. In germline, CDR1 is MNHEY, CDR2 SVGAGI. V gave up 3 bases and J gave up 3 bases, with 12 bases separating them. CDR3 residues: CASSYSGGLYEQYF. The CDR3 nucleotides read TGTGCCAGCAGTTATAGTGGGGGGCTCTACGAGCAGTACTTC.

The chain couples TRBV6-1 to TRBJ2-1; 13 bases fit TRBD2. The CDR3 totals 16 residues. Germline loops: CDR1 MNHNS, CDR2 SASEGT. V was clipped by 0 bases and J by 7 bases; unmatched bases: 3. The CDR3 region is CASSEALAGGLNEQFF. The CDR3 coding sequence is TGTGCCAGCAGTGAAGCACTAGCGGGGGGGCTAAATGAGCAGTTCTTC.

This sequence joins TRBV7-9 and TRBJ2-2; the match to TRBD1 covers 10 bases. The ends lost 1 base at V and 6 bases at J; junction bases unmatched: 8. CDR3 size: 17 residues. Germline V gene sequence: CDR1 SEHNR, CDR2 FQNEAQ (reference sequence). DNA for the CDR3: TGTGCCAGCAGCTTAGGCCCTGGACAGGGGGTCGCCGGGGAGCTGTTTTTT. Translated: CASSLGPGQGVAGELFF.

J is TRBJ2-3 and V is TRBV6-5, with no clear D. Germline CDR1 MNHEY, CDR2 SVGAGI. The V end was cut by 6 bases, the J end by 0 bases, with 7 bases between. CDR3 length: 13 residues. The DNA of the CDR3 is TGTGCCAGCAGCCGTGACAGCACAGATACGCAGTATTTT. It is translated as CASSRDSTDTQYF.

Only one count was recorded for this clone. The chain couples TRBV2 to TRBJ2-6; D gene ambiguous. Germline lookup yields CDR1 SNHLY and CDR2 FYNNEI. The CDR3 covers 18 residues. V was trimmed by 8 bases and J by 4 bases, leaving 24 bases between them. CDR3 DNA: TGTGCCAGCCGCCCCCCGGGCAGCCAGAATTCGGGGGCCAACGTCCTGACTTTC. Residues: CASRPPGSQNSGANVLTF.

The chain uses TRBV30 and TRBJ1-2; D ambiguous. The V gene's germline CDR1 is GTSNPN and CDR2 SVGIG (reference sequence). Trimming removed 1 base from V and 8 bases from J, with 14 bases in between. The CDR3 extends over 13 amino acids. CDR3 loop: CAWSATGPPGYTF. The CDR3, as DNA: TGTGCCTGGAGTGCAACCGGGCCGCCCGGCTACACCTTC. The entire variable domain, with the rest obtained from reference TRBV30 and TRBJ1-2, is as follows: SQTIHQWPATLVQPVGSPLSLECTVEGTSNPNLYWYRQAAGRGLQLLFYSVGIGQISSEVPQNLSASRPQDRQFILSSKKLLLSDSGFYLCAWSATGPPGYTFGSGTRLTVV.

The rearrangement joins TRBV5-3 to TRBJ1-6; 7 bases fit TRBD1. TRBV5-3 carries the ORF label, with uncertain function. The CDR3 loop spans 14 amino acids. V lost 3 bases to trimming and J lost 10 bases; unmatched junction nucleotides: 7. Here the CDR3 reads CARSSRDRKSPLHF. The DNA of the CDR3 is TGTGCCAGAAGCTCCCGGGACAGAAAATCACCCCTCCACTTT.

Worth noting for this clone: Additional DNA sequences in this sample encode the identical CDR3. Here the CDR3 DNA reads TGTGCCAGCAGCTTGCCGGGACAGGGGTCCTACGAGCAGTACTTC. Its translation: CASSLPGQGSYEQYF. The rearrangement joins TRBV7-9 to TRBJ2-7; 10 bases line up with TRBD1. Germline V gene lookup returns CDR1 SEHNR and CDR2 FQNEAQ (reference sequence). Trimming took 3 bases from V and 1 from J; bases not matched to a gene: 3. This CDR3 comprises 15 residues.

The chain combines TRBV9 with TRBJ2-2; D is possibly TRBD2 (5 bases). Trimming removed 2 bases at V and 4 bases at J, with 9 bases between. Looked up from germline, CDR1 is SGDLS and CDR2 is YYNGEE. CDR3 size: 14 residues. The CDR3 DNA follows: TGTGCCAGCAGCGTGACCCGGGGCACCGGGGAGCTGTTTTTT. It specifies CASSVTRGTGELFF.

The chain joins TRBV5-1 to TRBJ2-7; 7 nucleotides align to TRBD2. J lost 3 bases, V lost 2 bases, and 8 bases had no gene match. The germline V gene encodes CDR1 SGHRS and CDR2 YFSETQ. This CDR3 is built from 15 residues. CDR3 DNA sequence: TGCGCCAGCAGCTTCGGGGGGATGATCGACTACGAGCAGTACTTC. It yields the protein CASSFGGMIDYEQYF.

In its sample, this clone was seen once. This chain uses TRBV6-1 with TRBJ2-7; TRBD2 matches at 9 bases. This CDR3 contains 15 residues. Germline-derived CDR1 and CDR2 are MNHNS and SASEGT. V lost 3 bases and J lost 1; bases outside the gene matches: 4. The CDR3 nucleotides are TGTGCCAGCAGTGACTTAGCGGGAGTTTCCTACGAGCAGTACTTC. This sequence encodes CASSDLAGVSYEQYF.

This sequence joins TRBV4-1 and TRBJ2-7; 10 bases fit TRBD1. CDR1 is MGHRA, CDR2 YSYEKL, per germline. The CDR3 has 15 amino acids. J was trimmed by 3 bases and V by 4 bases; bases with no gene match: 6. The chain's CDR3 is CASSPVGTGVYEQYF. The CDR3 DNA is TGCGCCAGCAGCCCCGTTGGGACAGGGGTCTACGAGCAGTACTTC.

CDR3 amino acids: CAISEEGTRGAFF. In nucleotides, the CDR3 is TGTGCCATCAGTGAAGAAGGAACCAGGGGAGCTTTCTTT. The genes are TRBV10-3 and TRBJ1-1, with a tentative D call TRBD1 (6 bases). The V and J ends lost 3 bases and 10 bases respectively, with 15 bases between them. This CDR3 comprises 13 residues. Germline V gene lookup returns CDR1 ENHRY and CDR2 SYGVKD.